What follows describes a single T cell receptor (beta chain). This sample was included in a study of blood T cell repertoires in COVID-19. Germline V lookup: CDR1 SGHTA, CDR2 FQGTGA. J lost 10 bases, V lost 5 bases, and 9 bases had no gene match. The CDR3 is made up of 16 amino acids. Sequencing was performed with immunoSEQ multiplex PCR; in TCRdb, only in-frame clones are kept and a portion is missing. The profile shows 80,000 to 95,000 clones, roughly 76% of them singletons. This receptor was taken from an elderly woman with active or convalescent COVID-19. This rearrangement joins TRBV7-3 to TRBJ2-3; 16 bases match TRBD2. Sequenced material: peripheral blood. In DNA form, the CDR3 reads TGTGCCAGCAGCCAGGGACTAGCGGGAGGGACCGGAGCGCAGTATTTT. Translating gives CASSQGLAGGTGAQYF. Supplemented by reference TRBV7-3 and TRBJ2-3, the full variable domain reads GAGVSQTPSNKVTEKGKYVELRCDPISGHTALYWYRQSLGQGPEFLIYFQGTGAADDSGLPNDRFFAVRPEGSVSTLKIQRTERGDSAVYLCASSQGLAGGTGAQYFGPGTRLTVL.